The 8 T cell receptor beta chains given below trace back to one sample, sequenced in a study of T-cell memory formation after mild COVID-19. Via MiXCR, TCRdb re-called the 5' RACE reads, giving one row per CDR3 protein. This table has hundreds of thousands of distinct CDR3 sequences, roughly a fifth appearing once. Sequenced input: PBMCs or a T cell subset sorted from them (not recorded which). These receptor sequences come from an adult woman who had mild COVID-19 (a few samples of this study predate the infection). Cell type and time point are not known.

At least ten counts were recorded for this clonotype. This chain uses TRBV5-1 with TRBJ2-1; 9 positions agree with TRBD1. The CDR3 is 15 residues long. The germline CDR1 and CDR2 sequences are SGHRS and YFSETQ. Trimming took 4 bases from V and 4 from J; bases not matched to a gene: 6. The CDR3 sequence is CASSPAGTGYNEQFF. The CDR3 DNA reads as TGCGCCAGCAGCCCGGCCGGGACAGGGTACAATGAGCAGTTCTTC.

This clonotype was detected a few times. V is TRBV7-9 and J is TRBJ1-1; D uncertain. The CDR3 sequence is 15 residues long. Trimming took 5 bases from V and 4 from J, leaving 17 bases between them. Germline CDR1 reads SEHNR; CDR2 reads FQNEAQ (reference sequence). This CDR3 is CASSHGGSWGTEAFF. For the CDR3, the DNA is TGTGCCAGCAGCCATGGCGGCAGCTGGGGCACTGAAGCTTTCTTT.

V usage is TRBV9 and J usage is TRBJ2-7; D is unresolved. The germline V gene has CDR1 SGDLS and CDR2 YYNGEE. Deletions cut 0 bases from V and 2 bases from J, with 6 bases between. This CDR3 comprises 13 residues. The CDR3 region is CASSVVPTYEQYF. CDR3 nucleotide sequence: TGTGCCAGCAGCGTAGTGCCCACCTACGAGCAGTACTTC. The entire variable domain, with the rest obtained from reference TRBV9 and TRBJ2-7, is as follows: DSGVTQTPKHLITATGQRVTLRCSPRSGDLSVYWYQQSLDQGLQFLIQYYNGEERAKGNILERFSAQQFPDLHSELNLSSLELGDSALYFCASSVVPTYEQYFGPGTRLTVT.

V is TRBV12-3 or TRBV12-4 and J is TRBJ2-5, with D possibly being TRBD1 (6 bases). V lost 3 bases to trimming and J lost 5 bases, with 16 bases between them. The CDR3 length is 15 residues. The DNA for the CDR3 is TGTGCCAGCAGTTTTAGCAGGGGCTCAGGGGAGACCCAGTACTTC. The encoded protein is CASSFSRGSGETQYF.

This clonotype was observed a few times. The CDR3 here is CASSPGQGAREQFF. CDR3 nucleotides: TGTGCCAGCTCACCAGGGCAGGGGGCTCGTGAGCAGTTCTTC. The chain has TRBV18 and TRBJ2-1, with 8 bases fitting TRBD1. After removal of 2 bases from V and 9 bases from J, the junction contained 6 bases not matched to a gene. CDR1 is KGHSH, CDR2 LQKENI, per germline. CDR3 length: 14 residues.

The chain combines TRBV30 with TRBJ2-1; 7 bases are shared with TRBD1. Losses at the gene ends were 4 bases for V and 7 bases for J; bases not matched to a gene: 16. The CDR3 is 16 amino acids. Germline CDR1 is GTSNPN and CDR2 is SVGIG (reference sequence). The CDR3 region is CAWTSQDRTGGNEQFF. CDR3 DNA: TGTGCCTGGACCAGCCAGGACAGGACGGGCGGTAATGAGCAGTTCTTC.

This chain uses TRBV19 with TRBJ2-7; D possibly corresponds to TRBD2 (6 bases). Germline V lookup: CDR1 LNHDA, CDR2 SQIVND (reference sequence). The V end lost 7 bases, the J end lost 3 bases, and 10 bases lay between the germline ends. This CDR3 region has 12 residues. The CDR3 is CASTGGDYEQYF. DNA for the CDR3: TGTGCCAGTACCGGAGGGGACTACGAGCAGTACTTC.

This clonotype was seen once. This rearrangement joins TRBV12-3 or TRBV12-4 to TRBJ2-3; D is undetermined. This CDR3 is built from 15 residues. Trimming cost V 0 bases and J 4 bases, with 11 bases left between them. For the CDR3, the DNA is TGTGCCAGCAGTTTAGCCGACCTAAGGGCAGATACGCAGTATTTT. Residues: CASSLADLRADTQYF.